The rows below give T cell receptor beta chains drawn from one sample of a study of blood T cell repertoires in COVID-19. Assay: immunoSEQ multiplex PCR; the TCRdb copy retains only in-frame clones and omits some. This table holds 250,000 to 300,000 clones, around nine tenths found once. The sample consisted of peripheral blood. The receptors originated from a woman in her seventies with COVID-19, enrolled during active disease. Each CDR3 is given with its conserved first and last residue. D genes are given only for firm matches. Size tells how often a clone was seen (once, few, many) or the class of an expanded clone, and some rows leave it out.

>TRBJ1-5|TRBV6-1|.|few
CASSDGFSNQPQHF
TGTGCCAGCAGTGACGGTTTCAGCAATCAGCCCCAGCATTTT
>TRBJ2-3|TRBV5-1|TRBD1|.
CASSVQGASTDTQYF
TGCGCCAGCAGCGTACAGGGGGCAAGCACAGATACGCAGTATTTT
>TRBJ1-1|TRBV18|.|.
CASSPRGNTEAFF
TGTGCCAGCTCACCCAGGGGTAACACTGAAGCTTTCTTT
>TRBJ2-7|TRBV18|TRBD1|.
CASSPQTGALEQYF
TGTGCCAGCTCACCACAGACAGGGGCTCTTGAGCAGTACTTC
>TRBJ1-5|TRBV10-3|.|.
CAISVAGDQPQHF
TGTGCCATCAGCGTGGCAGGGGATCAGCCCCAGCATTTT
>TRBJ2-7|TRBV28|TRBD1|.
CASTVPSGTGRYEQYF
TGTGCCAGCACCGTCCCCTCCGGGACAGGGAGGTACGAGCAGTACTTC
>TRBJ2-5|TRBV24-1|TRBD1|.
CATSDLTGGGLSQETQYF
TGTGCCACCAGTGATTTGACAGGGGGCGGACTCTCGCAAGAGACCCAGTACTTC
>TRBJ2-7|TRBV2|TRBD1|few
CASSDPGQGTYEQYF
TGTGCCAGCAGTGACCCGGGACAGGGGACCTACGAGCAGTACTTC
>TRBJ1-1|TRBV7-8|TRBD1|.
CASSWAGQLVTEAFF
TGTGCCAGCAGCTGGGCGGGACAGTTGGTCACTGAAGCTTTCTTT
>TRBJ2-7|TRBV27|.|few
CASSFFGGQSPMGQYF
TGTGCCAGCAGTTTCTTCGGGGGACAGAGCCCCATGGGGCAGTACTTC
>TRBJ2-3|TRBV4-3|.|.
CASSQDGGVDTQYF
TGCGCCAGCAGCCAAGATGGCGGGGTGGATACGCAGTATTTT
>TRBJ1-2|TRBV5-6|.|.
CASSFFPNYGYTF
TGTGCCAGCAGCTTTTTTCCGAACTATGGCTACACCTTC
>TRBJ2-3|TRBV11-2|TRBD2|.
CASSLDRDRISGGTDTQYF
TGTGCCAGCAGCTTAGATCGAGACCGGATTAGCGGGGGCACAGATACGCAGTATTTT
>TRBJ2-7|TRBV30|TRBD1|.
CAWRAGTGAYEQYF
TGTGCCTGGAGGGCCGGGACAGGGGCCTACGAGCAGTACTTC
>TRBJ1-1|TRBV30|TRBD1|.
CAWSVLQGTEAFF
TGTGCCTGGAGTGTACTACAGGGGACTGAAGCTTTCTTT
>TRBJ1-1|TRBV15|.|.
CATSRGGGENTEAFF
TGTGCCACCAGCAGAGGGGGCGGAGAGAACACTGAAGCTTTCTTT
>TRBJ1-4|TRBV30|TRBD1|.
CAWSARGSEKLFF
TGTGCCTGGAGTGCCAGGGGGAGTGAAAAACTGTTTTTT
>TRBJ2-2|TRBV24-1|.|.
CATSDSRGGTGELFF
TGTGCCACCAGTGATTCTAGGGGGGGCACCGGGGAGCTGTTTTTT
>TRBJ2-7|TRBV6-5|TRBD1|.
CASGLQGASSYEQYF
TGTGCCAGCGGATTACAGGGGGCGAGCTCCTACGAGCAGTACTTC
>TRBJ1-6|TRBV9|TRBD1|.
CASSPMGQPNSPLHF
TGTGCCAGCAGCCCCATGGGACAGCCTAATTCACCCCTCCACTTT
>TRBJ1-5|TRBV6-1|TRBD1|.
CASSTGQRKNQPQHF
TGTGCCAGCAGCACGGGACAGCGAAAGAATCAGCCCCAGCATTTT
>TRBJ1-5|TRBV10-2|TRBD1|.
CASSAPGGGYQPQHF
TGCGCCAGCAGTGCCCCAGGGGGCGGGTATCAGCCCCAGCATTTT
>TRBJ1-2|TRBV5-8|TRBD1|once
CASSAHRGQGPSFVYGYTF
TGTGCCAGCAGCGCTCACCGGGGACAGGGGCCGTCCTTTGTCTATGGCTACACCTTC
>TRBJ2-4|TRBV3-1/TRBV3-2|TRBD1|.
CASSQRTGGAKNIQYF
TGTGCCAGCAGCCAAAGGACAGGGGGAGCCAAAAACATTCAGTACTTC
>TRBJ1-1|TRBV19|TRBD1|.
CASSPRGQLGNTEAFF
TGTGCCAGTAGTCCCCGGGGACAGTTGGGGAACACTGAAGCTTTCTTT
>TRBJ1-3|TRBV28|TRBD1|.
CASRPPRTGVGNTIYF
TGTGCCAGCAGACCTCCCCGGACAGGGGTTGGAAACACCATATATTTT
>TRBJ1-1|TRBV4-3|.|.
CASSHAPDEAEAFF
TGCGCCAGCAGCCACGCACCAGACGAGGCTGAAGCTTTCTTT
>TRBJ2-4|TRBV24-1|TRBD1|.
CATSDSRQGNNIQYF
TGTGCCACCAGTGATTCGCGACAGGGGAACAACATTCAGTACTTC
>TRBJ1-5|TRBV2|.|.
CASSYDTQPQHF
TGTGCCAGCAGCTACGACACCCAGCCCCAGCATTTT
>TRBJ2-7|TRBV19|.|.
CASSITINYEQYF
TGTGCCAGTAGTATAACTATCAACTACGAGCAGTACTTC
>TRBJ2-3|TRBV3-1/TRBV3-2|TRBD1|.
CASSRRQGVRIDTQYF
TGTGCCAGCAGCCGGAGACAGGGGGTGAGAATAGATACGCAGTATTTT
>TRBJ1-2|TRBV30|.|.
CAWSSGGGYGYTF
TGTGCCTGGAGTTCGGGGGGCGGTTATGGCTACACCTTC
>TRBJ2-3|TRBV30|TRBD1|.
CAWSVNRGSAQYF
TGTGCCTGGAGTGTGAACAGGGGATCGGCGCAGTATTTT
>TRBJ2-3|TRBV2|TRBD2|.
CASSVKRGGTDTQYF
TGTGCCAGCAGTGTAAAGCGGGGAGGCACAGATACGCAGTATTTT
>TRBJ1-1|TRBV24-1|TRBD1|.
CATSGPGQGATEAFF
TGTGCCACCAGTGGCCCGGGACAGGGGGCGACTGAAGCTTTCTTT
>TRBJ1-6|TRBV7-2|.|.
CASSLGVNSPLHF
TGTGCCAGCAGCTTAGGAGTTAATTCACCCCTCCACTTT
>TRBJ1-2|TRBV19|.|.
CASSTVLGSQYYGYTF
TGTGCCAGTAGTACCGTCCTGGGCAGTCAATACTATGGCTACACCTTC
>TRBJ1-2|TRBV30|TRBD1|.
CARAGQGRYGYTF
TGTGCCAGGGCAGGACAGGGGAGGTATGGCTACACCTTC
>TRBJ1-2|TRBV18|.|.
CASSPIDGIYGYTF
TGTGCCAGCTCACCAATCGACGGGATCTATGGCTACACCTTC
>TRBJ1-1|TRBV6-5|TRBD1|.
CASSRGRGVTEAFF
TGTGCCAGCTCTAGGGGGCGGGGGGTCACTGAAGCTTTCTTT
>TRBJ2-7|TRBV28|.|.
CASSLGGNLPYEQYF
TGTGCCAGCAGTTTAGGGGGGAACCTCCCCTACGAGCAGTACTTC
>TRBJ2-6|TRBV7-2|TRBD1|once
CASSYGTGALSGANVLTF
TGTGCCAGCAGCTACGGGACAGGTGCCCTCTCTGGGGCCAACGTCCTGACTTTC
>TRBJ2-2|TRBV5-1|.|.
CASSQVEYGGELFF
TGCGCCAGCAGTCAAGTGGAGTACGGCGGGGAGCTGTTTTTT
>TRBJ1-5|TRBV6-6|TRBD1|few
CASRLRTGADQPQHF
TGTGCCAGCAGACTCAGGACAGGGGCTGATCAGCCCCAGCATTTT